This entry lists 21 T cell receptor beta chains sequenced from one sample in a study of cytomegalovirus exposure and HLA in healthy donors (dated by TCRdb to about 2017). Receptor amplification or capture employed the immunoSEQ multiplex PCR assay. The multiplex PCR relied on a mix of 60 forward primers for TCR Vbeta segments and 13 reverse primers for TCR Jbeta segments. TCRdb carries this immuneACCESS record with in-frame sequences only. Its versions omit some clonotypes, under half of them owing to an unresolved V gene in the studies checked, with the rest unexplained. The sample includes 130,000 or so clones, with 8.5% to 10% observed a single time. The top ten clones comprise 5.5% of the sample. Material: PBMCs. The receptor set was obtained from a man in his forties in good health and CMV-seronegative.

The chain uses TRBV15 and TRBJ2-2; tentative D call: TRBD2 (7 bases). Trimming took off 7 bases at V and 2 bases at J, with 17 bases between the two ends. The germline CDR1 and CDR2 sequences are LNHNV and YYDKDF (reference sequence). The CDR3 runs to 16 residues. The CDR3 DNA is TGTGCCACCAAGGGGGGGGTAGGTACAAACACCGGGGAGCTGTTTTTT. This translates into CATKGGVGTNTGELFF.

V is TRBV6-5 and J is TRBJ2-7, with 10 positions matching TRBD1. The V and J ends lost 5 bases and 5 bases, in that order; junction bases with no gene match: 9. Germline CDR1 and CDR2: MNHEY and SVGAGI. This CDR3 has 15 residues. CDR3 residues: CASSHDDRGLDEQYF. CDR3 nucleotides: TGTGCCAGCAGTCACGACGACAGGGGGCTGGACGAGCAGTACTTC.

The V call is TRBV12-5, the J call TRBJ2-2; D may be TRBD1 (6 bases). Germline V lookup: CDR1 LGHNT, CDR2 FRNRAP. This CDR3 is built from 15 residues. Trimming took off 4 bases at V and 4 bases at J, with 13 bases between the two ends. The CDR3 spells CASGWAGVSTGELFF. As DNA, the CDR3 is TGTGCTAGTGGTTGGGCAGGGGTTAGCACCGGGGAGCTGTTTTTT.

This clone was seen a few times. The chain couples TRBV5-1 to TRBJ1-2; D is perhaps TRBD1 (5 bases). There are 17 residues in the CDR3. Germline lookup yields CDR1 SGHRS and CDR2 YFSETQ. Trimming cost V 4 bases and J 2 bases, with 21 bases left between them. CDR3 region: CASSPLGRLNPNYGYTF. Here the CDR3 DNA reads TGCGCCAGCAGCCCTTTGGGGCGGCTGAATCCGAACTATGGCTACACCTTC.

This clone was recorded a few times. The J gene is TRBJ1-3, the V gene TRBV6-6, with unresolved D. This CDR3 comprises 14 residues. The V gene lost 8 bases and the J gene lost 0 bases, with 11 bases spanning the gap. Germline V lookup: CDR1 MNHNY, CDR2 SVGAGI (reference sequence). CDR3 region: CASVTGSSGNTIYF. CDR3 sequence (DNA): TGTGCCAGCGTTACCGGGTCCTCTGGAAACACCATATATTTT.

The CDR3 coding sequence is TGTGCCACCAGCACTTGGCAGGATCAGCCCCAGCATTTT. Its protein product is CATSTWQDQPQHF. This sequence joins TRBV15 and TRBJ1-5, with D uncertain. The CDR3 has 13 amino acids. V gave up 4 bases and J gave up 5 bases, with 9 bases separating them. Germline CDR1 is LNHNV and CDR2 is YYDKDF (reference sequence). The entire variable domain, with the rest obtained from reference TRBV15 and TRBJ1-5, is as follows: DAMVIQNPRYQVTQFGKPVTLSCSQTLNHNVMYWYQQKSSQAPKLLFHYYDKDFNNEADTPDNFQSRRPNTSFCFLDIRSPGLGDTAMYLCATSTWQDQPQHFGDGTRLSIL.

This chain joins TRBV6-1 and TRBJ2-7; maybe TRBD1 (5 bases). V was shortened by 7 bases and J by 2 bases, with 15 bases between the two germline ends. The CDR3 has 14 amino acids. The germline V gene encodes CDR1 MNHNS and CDR2 SASEGT. CDR3 sequence: CASKETGAAYEQYF. DNA for the CDR3: TGTGCCAGCAAGGAAACTGGGGCGGCCTACGAGCAGTACTTC.

This clone was seen only a few times. The V gene is TRBV7-2, the J gene TRBJ2-7, with D possibly TRBD1 on 7 matching bases. The length of the CDR3 is 15 residues. From germline, CDR1 is SGHTA and CDR2 FQGNSA. The V gene lost 1 base and the J gene lost 3 bases, with 13 bases spanning the gap. CDR3 region: CASSLEGAGYYEQYF. CDR3 nucleotide sequence: TGTGCCAGCAGCTTAGAGGGGGCGGGGTACTACGAGCAGTACTTC.

The chain combines TRBV5-1 with TRBJ2-1; the match to TRBD1 covers 7 bases. This CDR3 has 15 amino acids. CDR1 is SGHRS and CDR2 is YFSETQ in the germline V gene. J gave up 4 bases and V 1 base, and 5 bases lay outside the gene matches. The DNA for the CDR3 is TGCGCCAGCAGCTTGTCAGGGACAGATTACAATGAGCAGTTCTTC. It is translated as CASSLSGTDYNEQFF.

The chain recombines TRBV6-6 with TRBJ2-1; tentative D call: TRBD1 (5 bases). Germline assignment: CDR1 MNHNY and CDR2 SVGAGI (reference sequence). V was trimmed by 7 bases and J by 1 base, leaving 8 bases between them. The CDR3 sequence is 13 residues long. This CDR3 reads CASNGHSYNEQFF. The CDR3 nucleotides read TGTGCCAGCAACGGACATTCCTACAATGAGCAGTTCTTC.

CDR3 sequence reads: CASSLHTDTQYF. As DNA, the CDR3 is TGTGCCAGCAGCTTGCACACAGATACGCAGTATTTT. This rearrangement joins TRBV5-4 to TRBJ2-3; D ambiguous. The CDR3 length is 12 residues. Germline CDR1 is SGHNT and CDR2 is YYREEE (reference sequence). V was clipped by 1 base and J by 2 bases, with 2 bases between them.

The chain links TRBV15 to TRBJ2-3; D unclear. Germline CDR1 is LNHNV and CDR2 is YYDKDF (reference sequence). V lost 0 bases, J lost 2 bases, and 15 bases lay in between. The CDR3 spans 17 residues. The CDR3: CATSRDGGRSYTDTQYF. The CDR3 region has the DNA TGTGCCACCAGCAGAGACGGTGGCAGGTCTTACACAGATACGCAGTATTTT. Together with reference TRBV15 and TRBJ2-3, the CDR3 gives the full variable domain: DAMVIQNPRYQVTQFGKPVTLSCSQTLNHNVMYWYQQKSSQAPKLLFHYYDKDFNNEADTPDNFQSRRPNTSFCFLDIRSPGLGDTAMYLCATSRDGGRSYTDTQYFGPGTRLTVL.

The V and J genes are TRBV14 and TRBJ2-1, with D perhaps matching TRBD1 (7 bases). Germline V gene sequence: CDR1 SGHDN, CDR2 FVKESK. The CDR3 is made up of 15 amino acids. Trimming stripped 6 bases from V and 0 bases from J, with 12 bases between. CDR3 loop: CASSAGGSSYNEQFF. Written as DNA, the CDR3 is TGTGCCAGCAGTGCAGGGGGGAGCTCCTACAATGAGCAGTTCTTC.

V is TRBV30 and J is TRBJ1-6, with 10 nucleotides matching TRBD1. Germline CDR1 and CDR2: GTSNPN and SVGIG (reference sequence). V was clipped by 5 bases and J by 7 bases; unmatched bases: 2. The CDR3 is made up of 13 amino acids. The CDR3 bases are TGTGCCTGGCGGACAGGGGGGAATTCACCCCTCCACTTT. The encoded protein is CAWRTGGNSPLHF.

This clone was found a few times. The chain has TRBV4-1 and TRBJ1-1; 9 nucleotides agree with TRBD1. J gave up 1 base and V 3 bases, and 3 bases lay outside the gene matches. Germline V gene sequence: CDR1 MGHRA, CDR2 YSYEKL. CDR3 length: 15 amino acids. CDR3 residues: CASSHTGGSNTEAFF. The CDR3 region has the DNA TGCGCCAGCAGCCACACAGGGGGCTCGAACACTGAAGCTTTCTTT.

In this sample, this clone turned up a few times. This sequence joins TRBV5-1 and TRBJ2-7, with D possibly TRBD1 on 6 matching bases. CDR1 SGHRS and CDR2 YFSETQ come from the germline V gene. The CDR3 covers 14 residues. V lost 4 bases and J lost 2, with 13 bases in between. The chain's CDR3 is CASSPGAGAYEQYF. As DNA, the CDR3 is TGCGCCAGCAGCCCCGGGGCAGGGGCCTACGAGCAGTACTTC.

This clone was observed a few times. The V call is TRBV6-6, the J call TRBJ2-7; possibly TRBD2 for D (6 bases). The CDR3 runs to 12 residues. V lost 5 bases and J lost 7, with 12 bases in between. Germline lookup yields CDR1 MNHNY and CDR2 SVGAGI (reference sequence). The CDR3 sequence is CASSPGGREQYF. The CDR3 DNA reads as TGTGCCAGCAGTCCCGGAGGGCGGGAGCAGTACTTC.

This clone has a handful of counts. The V and J genes are TRBV5-1 and TRBJ2-3; 8 bases are a match to TRBD1. This CDR3 has 16 amino acids. V gave up 4 bases and J gave up 1 base; unmatched junction bases: 8. Germline V gene data show CDR1 as SGHRS and CDR2 as YFSETQ. CDR3 nucleotide sequence: TGCGCCAGCAGCGTTGGAGGGGGACAGGGCACAGATACGCAGTATTTT. This sequence encodes CASSVGGGQGTDTQYF.

This clone turned up a few times. The chain employs TRBV19 and TRBJ2-5; 12 bases line up with TRBD2. CDR1 and CDR2 from the germline V gene are LNHDA and SQIVND (reference sequence). The CDR3 extends over 16 amino acids. The trim removed 2 bases at V and 0 bases at J, leaving 1 base unmatched. CDR3 nucleotide sequence: TGTGCCAGTAGTATAACTAGCGGGGGGTACCAAGAGACCCAGTACTTC. The encoded protein is CASSITSGGYQETQYF.

This clone has more than one count but fewer than ten. This chain connects TRBV7-9 to TRBJ1-1; D is unresolved. Deletions cut 1 base from V and 7 bases from J, with 7 bases between. Germline CDR1 is SEHNR and CDR2 is FQNEAQ (reference sequence). This CDR3 contains 12 residues. The CDR3 loop reads CASSLVRGEAFF. DNA for the CDR3: TGTGCCAGCAGCTTAGTCAGAGGTGAAGCTTTCTTT.

The chain uses TRBV6-4 and TRBJ1-1, with 9 bases matching TRBD1. Germline trimming cut 4 bases from V and 7 bases from J; bases unmatched to any gene: 4. Germline CDR1 and CDR2: MRHNA and SNTAGT. The length of the CDR3 is 13 residues. The CDR3 reads CASSGTGVGEAFF. The CDR3 DNA is TGTGCCAGCAGTGGGACAGGGGTTGGTGAAGCTTTCTTT.